This T cell receptor beta chain was sequenced for a study of blood T cell repertoires in COVID-19. Per the authors' pipeline: Using reference gene primer amplification, nucleated cell counts were estimated. Here immunoSEQ multiplex PCR was the method, and the copy in TCRdb shows in-frame clones only, minus some. V and J calls and clone size are copied from that table; D and trimming were computed from the DNA. This repertoire shows hundreds of thousands of clones, around 89% found once; its top ten account for approximately 1.5%. Enrollees, about 18 to 89 years old, lived in some 24 US areas. The clonotype comes from a woman under 30 with acute COVID-19. Sequencing used PBMCs or T cells enriched from blood (not recorded which).

CDR3 in DNA: TGTGCCAGCAGCCAACTATCGGGAGTTCTTAATGAAAAACTGTTTTTT. Its translation is CASSQLSGVLNEKLFF. J is TRBJ1-4 and V is TRBV4-2; D remains unclear. V was pared by 2 bases and J by 4 bases, with 14 bases between. Per the germline V gene, CDR1 is LGHNA and CDR2 is YNFKEQ. CDR3 length equals 16 residues.